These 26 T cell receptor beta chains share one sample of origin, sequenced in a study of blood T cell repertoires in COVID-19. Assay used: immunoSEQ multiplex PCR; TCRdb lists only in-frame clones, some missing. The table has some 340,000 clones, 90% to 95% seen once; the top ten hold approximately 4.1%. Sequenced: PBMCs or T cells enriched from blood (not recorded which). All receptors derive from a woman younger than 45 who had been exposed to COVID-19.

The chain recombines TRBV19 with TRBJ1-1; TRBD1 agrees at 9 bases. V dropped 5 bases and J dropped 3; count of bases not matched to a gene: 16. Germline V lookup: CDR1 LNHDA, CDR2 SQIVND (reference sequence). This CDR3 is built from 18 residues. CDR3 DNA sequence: TGTGCCAGTAGTGCCACCTCCCGGTTACGGACAGGGGACACTGAAGCTTTCTTT. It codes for CASSATSRLRTGDTEAFF.

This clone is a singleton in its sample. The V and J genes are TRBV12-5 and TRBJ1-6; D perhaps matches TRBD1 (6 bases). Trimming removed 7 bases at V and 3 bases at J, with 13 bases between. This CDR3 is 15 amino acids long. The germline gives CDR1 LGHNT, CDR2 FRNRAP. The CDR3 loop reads CASAWTELYNSPLHF. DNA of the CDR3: TGTGCTAGTGCCTGGACAGAACTCTATAATTCACCCCTCCACTTT.

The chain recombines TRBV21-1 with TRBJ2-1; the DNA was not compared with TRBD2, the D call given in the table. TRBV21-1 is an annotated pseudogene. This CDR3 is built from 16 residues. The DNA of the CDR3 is TGTGCCAGCAGCCCCCGGGAGTCAGTCTCCTACAATGAGCAGTTCTTC. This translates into CASSPRESVSYNEQFF.

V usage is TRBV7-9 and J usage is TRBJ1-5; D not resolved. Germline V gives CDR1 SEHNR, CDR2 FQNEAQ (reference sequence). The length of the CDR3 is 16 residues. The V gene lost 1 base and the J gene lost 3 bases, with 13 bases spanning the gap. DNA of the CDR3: TGTGCCAGCAGCTTAGTGGGAGGGAAGAACAATCAGCCCCAGCATTTT. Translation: CASSLVGGKNNQPQHF.

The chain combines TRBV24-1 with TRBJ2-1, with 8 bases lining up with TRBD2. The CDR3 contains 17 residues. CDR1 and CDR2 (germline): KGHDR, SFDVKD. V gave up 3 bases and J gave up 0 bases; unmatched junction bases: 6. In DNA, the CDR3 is TGTGCCACCAGTGATCTCCGGGGGACTAGCTCCTACAATGAGCAGTTCTTC. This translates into CATSDLRGTSSYNEQFF.

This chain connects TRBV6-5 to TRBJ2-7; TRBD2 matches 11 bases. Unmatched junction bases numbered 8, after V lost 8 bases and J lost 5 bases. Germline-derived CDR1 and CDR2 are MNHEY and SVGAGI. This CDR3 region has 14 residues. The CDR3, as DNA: TGTGCCAGCGGTCGACTAGCGGGGTTCAACGAGCAGTACTTC. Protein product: CASGRLAGFNEQYF.

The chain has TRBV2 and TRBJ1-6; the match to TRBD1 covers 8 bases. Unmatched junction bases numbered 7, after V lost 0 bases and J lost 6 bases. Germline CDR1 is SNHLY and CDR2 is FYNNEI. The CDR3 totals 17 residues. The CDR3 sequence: CASSEALLGQVNSPLHF. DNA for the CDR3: TGTGCCAGCAGTGAAGCGCTTCTGGGACAGGTTAATTCACCCCTCCACTTT.

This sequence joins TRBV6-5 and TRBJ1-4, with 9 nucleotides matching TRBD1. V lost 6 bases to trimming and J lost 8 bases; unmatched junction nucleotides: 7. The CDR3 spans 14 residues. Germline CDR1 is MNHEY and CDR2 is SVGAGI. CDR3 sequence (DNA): TGTGCCAGCAGCCAGGACAGGGGAGAAGAAAAACTGTTTTTT. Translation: CASSQDRGEEKLFF.

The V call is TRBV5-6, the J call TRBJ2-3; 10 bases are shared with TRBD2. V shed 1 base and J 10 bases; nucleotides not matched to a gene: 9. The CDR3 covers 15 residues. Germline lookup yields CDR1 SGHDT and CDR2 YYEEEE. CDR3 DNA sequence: TGTGCCAGCAGCTTGCGAGCGGGGGGGCCTGTGCCGCAGTATTTT. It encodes CASSLRAGGPVPQYF.

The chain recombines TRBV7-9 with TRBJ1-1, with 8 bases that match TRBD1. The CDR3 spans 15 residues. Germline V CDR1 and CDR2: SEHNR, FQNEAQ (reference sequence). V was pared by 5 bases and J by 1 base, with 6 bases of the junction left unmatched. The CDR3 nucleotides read TGTGCCAGCAGCGGCCGGGACAGGTCGAACACTGAAGCTTTCTTT. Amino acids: CASSGRDRSNTEAFF.

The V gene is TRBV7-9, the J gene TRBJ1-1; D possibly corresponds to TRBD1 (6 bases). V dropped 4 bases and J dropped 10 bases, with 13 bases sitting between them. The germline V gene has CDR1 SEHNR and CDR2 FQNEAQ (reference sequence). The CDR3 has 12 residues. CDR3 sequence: CASSSSGVGAFF. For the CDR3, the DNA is TGTGCCAGCAGCTCTTCAGGGGTCGGAGCTTTCTTT.

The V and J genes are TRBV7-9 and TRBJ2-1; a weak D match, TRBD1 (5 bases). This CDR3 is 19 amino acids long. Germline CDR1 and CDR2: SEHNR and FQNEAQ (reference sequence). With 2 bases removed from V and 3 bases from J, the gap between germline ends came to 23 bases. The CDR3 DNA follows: TGTGCCAGCAGCTTAAAAGGGGTGTTGATCAAAGAAATCTACAATGAGCAGTTCTTC. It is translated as CASSLKGVLIKEIYNEQFF.

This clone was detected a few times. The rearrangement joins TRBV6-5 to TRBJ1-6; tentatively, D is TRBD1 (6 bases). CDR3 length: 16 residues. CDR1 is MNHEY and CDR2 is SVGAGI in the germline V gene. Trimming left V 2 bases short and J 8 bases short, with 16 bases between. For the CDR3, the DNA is TGTGCCAGCAGTTACAACAGGGATCTGTTGGATTCACCCCTCCACTTT. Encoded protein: CASSYNRDLLDSPLHF.

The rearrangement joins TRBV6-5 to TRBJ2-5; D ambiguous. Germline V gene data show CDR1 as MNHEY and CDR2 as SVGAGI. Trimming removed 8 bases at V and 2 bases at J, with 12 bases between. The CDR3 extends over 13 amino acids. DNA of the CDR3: TGTGCCAGCGTATACGGCGGACAAGAGACCCAGTACTTC. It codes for CASVYGGQETQYF.

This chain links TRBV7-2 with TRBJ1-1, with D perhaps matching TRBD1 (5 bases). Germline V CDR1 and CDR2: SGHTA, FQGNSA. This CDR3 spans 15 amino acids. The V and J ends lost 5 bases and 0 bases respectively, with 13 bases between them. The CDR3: CASSLLTALNTEAFF. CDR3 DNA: TGTGCCAGCAGCCTCCTGACAGCCTTGAACACTGAAGCTTTCTTT.

The CDR3 reads CATGQGAKYEQYF. The CDR3 region has the DNA TGTGCCACCGGACAGGGGGCTAAGTACGAGCAGTACTTC. The V call is TRBV6-5, the J call TRBJ2-7; TRBD1 matches at 11 bases. There are 13 residues in the CDR3. The J segment lost 4 bases and the V segment lost 10 bases, leaving 6 bases of the junction unmatched. CDR1 is MNHEY and CDR2 is SVGAGI in the germline V gene.

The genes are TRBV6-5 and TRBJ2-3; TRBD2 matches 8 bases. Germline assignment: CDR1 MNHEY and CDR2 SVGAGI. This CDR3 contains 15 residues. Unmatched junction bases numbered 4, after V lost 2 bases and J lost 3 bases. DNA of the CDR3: TGTGCCAGCAGTTACCTTAGCGGGGCAACAGATACGCAGTATTTT. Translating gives CASSYLSGATDTQYF.

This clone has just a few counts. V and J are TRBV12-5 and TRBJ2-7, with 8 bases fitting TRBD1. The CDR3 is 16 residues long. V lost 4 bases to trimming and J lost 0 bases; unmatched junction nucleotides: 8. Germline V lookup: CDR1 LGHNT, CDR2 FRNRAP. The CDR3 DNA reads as TGTGCTAGTGGTTCCGGGAAGACAGGGGACTCCTACGAGCAGTACTTC. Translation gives CASGSGKTGDSYEQYF.

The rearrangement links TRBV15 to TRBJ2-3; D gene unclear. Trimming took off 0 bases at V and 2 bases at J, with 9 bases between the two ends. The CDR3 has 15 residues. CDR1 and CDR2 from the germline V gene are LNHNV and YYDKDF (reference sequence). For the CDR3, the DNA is TGTGCCACCAGCAGAGAGCGGTTATCCACAGATACGCAGTATTTT. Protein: CATSRERLSTDTQYF.

The chain's CDR3 is CASSLKTGLNYGYTF. In DNA, the CDR3 is TGTGCCAGCAGCTTGAAGACAGGTCTAAACTATGGCTACACCTTC. The V call is TRBV5-4, the J call TRBJ1-2; tentatively, D is TRBD1 (6 bases). The germline V gene encodes CDR1 SGHNT and CDR2 YYREEE (reference sequence). The CDR3 contains 15 residues. The V end lost 1 base, the J end lost 2 bases, and 12 bases lay between the germline ends.

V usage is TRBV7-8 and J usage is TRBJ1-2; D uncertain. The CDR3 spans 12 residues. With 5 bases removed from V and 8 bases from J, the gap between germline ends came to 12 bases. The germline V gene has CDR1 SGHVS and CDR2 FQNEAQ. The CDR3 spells CASSPAGRGYTF. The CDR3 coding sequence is TGTGCCAGCAGCCCCGCCGGGAGGGGCTACACCTTC.

CDR3: CASSHQRGSYNSPLHF. The CDR3 DNA reads TGTGCCAGCAGCCACCAGCGGGGGTCCTATAATTCACCCCTCCACTTT. The genes are TRBV11-2 and TRBJ1-6; D is perhaps TRBD1 (5 bases). The germline V gene encodes CDR1 SGHAT and CDR2 FQNNGV. V dropped 5 bases and J dropped 1 base, with 12 bases sitting between them. The CDR3 runs 16 residues.

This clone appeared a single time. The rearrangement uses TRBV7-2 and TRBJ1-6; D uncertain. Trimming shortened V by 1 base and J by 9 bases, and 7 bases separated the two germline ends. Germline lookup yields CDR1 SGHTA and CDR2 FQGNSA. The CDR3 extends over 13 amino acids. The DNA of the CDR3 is TGTGCCAGCAGCTTAGTTCGGGGTTCACCCCTCCACTTT. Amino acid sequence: CASSLVRGSPLHF.

CDR3 nucleotides: TGCGCCAGCAGGGCAGGACATAACTATGGCTACACCTTC. As protein: CASRAGHNYGYTF. V gene TRBV5-1 combines with J gene TRBJ1-2; possible D gene TRBD1, 5 bases. The V end lost 5 bases, the J end lost 1 base, and 9 bases lay between the germline ends. The CDR3 loop spans 13 amino acids. Looked up from germline, CDR1 is SGHRS and CDR2 is YFSETQ.

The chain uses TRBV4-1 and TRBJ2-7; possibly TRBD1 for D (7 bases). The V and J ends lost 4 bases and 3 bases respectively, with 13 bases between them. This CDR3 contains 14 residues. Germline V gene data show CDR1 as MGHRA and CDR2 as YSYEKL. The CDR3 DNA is TGCGCCAGCAGCCCCAGGGGGGTAGGCTACGAGCAGTACTTC. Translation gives CASSPRGVGYEQYF.

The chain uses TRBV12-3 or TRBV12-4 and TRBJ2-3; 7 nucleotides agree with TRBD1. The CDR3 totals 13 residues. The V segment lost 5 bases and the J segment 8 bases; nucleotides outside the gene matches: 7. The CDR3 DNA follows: TGTGCCAGCAGTCCAGACAGGGTTGGTACGCAGTATTTT. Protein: CASSPDRVGTQYF.